This TCR beta chain was profiled in a study of Ad26.COV2.S vaccination and SARS-CoV-2 variants (dated by TCRdb to the early 2020s). Some background on the complete study: Vaccine-arm donors were drawn from COV1001, a multicentre, randomized, double-blind, placebo-controlled phase I-IIa trial of Ad26.COV2.S in healthy adults. Trial participants were randomized into five groups of five, in which low-dose or high-dose Ad26.COV2.S was given once or twice, or placebo was given on both occasions. A total of roughly 32 samples were included in the TCR-sequenced set, comprising roughly 19 Ad26.COV2.S vaccine recipients, 5 placebo recipients and 8 SARS-CoV-2 convalescent individuals. Investigators did not know the trial group allocation while performing experiments and assessing outcomes. The specificity and breadth of SARS-CoV-2-reactive T cell receptors after Ad26.COV2.S vaccination were assessed by TCRbeta repertoire sequencing. Ad26.COV2.S was administered intramuscularly at a dose of 5x10^10 or 1x10^11 viral particles, either as one shot or as two shots given 56 days apart. The investigation overall reported the following: After vaccination, spike-specific CD8+ and CD4+ T cell responses were reported to show substantial breadth. Comparable non-spike TCR breadth was observed between vaccine and placebo recipients, consistent with only spike being contained in the vaccine. The study was not powered for comparison of responses between vaccine doses or regimens. According to the authors, total T cell responses may have been underestimated by the TCR breadth and depth analyses. Spike-specific TCR breadth was higher in Ad26.COV2.S recipients than in placebo recipients (P = 0.0014).

Spanning cysteine to phenylalanine, the CDR3 consists of 14 amino acids. Solely the CDR3 DNA is kept, with 42 bases framed from the first base. V is trimmed back by 6 bases and J by 6 bases, and the junction contains 6 bases that no gene match accounts for. The germline V gene provides CDR1 MDHEN and CDR2 SYDVKM. A note on this clone: There is no known antigen for this receptor. There are no base qualities to consult, and no much larger clone falls within one base.

Read against the paper, the sample's treatment or condition label means: approximately 18 received Ad26.COV2.S at low or high dose, single or two shots; 5 received placebo; per-sample allocation not given. Repertoires of vaccine and placebo recipients were sequenced from samples taken on day 63 after the first injection. Between 29 July and 7 August 2020, Cohort 1b enrolled approximately 26 adults aged 18-55 years at one site in Boston, USA. Ad26.COV2.S consisted of a replication-incompetent adenovirus type 26 vector by which a prefusion-stabilized SARS-CoV-2 spike protein from the original Wuhan strain was expressed. The immunoSEQ Assay was used to sequence TCRbeta CDR3 regions. After extraction, genomic DNA underwent amplification by bias-controlled multiplex PCR, followed by high-throughput sequencing. As for the authors' bioinformatics: To quantify the absolute abundance of every unique TCRbeta CDR3 region, sequences were collapsed and filtered. T cell fraction was estimated by normalization of TCRbeta template counts to usable DNA, with usable DNA being measured through amplification of reference genes present in all nucleated cells. Repertoire TCRs were annotated as SARS-CoV-2-specific when V gene, CDR3 amino acid sequence and J gene were exactly matched to a known reactive TCR set. The reference SARS-CoV-2 TCR set came from MIRA and was filtered for enrichment in COVID-19-positive ImmuneCODE repertoires, removing public or cross-reactive TCRs. Based on the MIRA antigens, annotated TCRs were further analysed at the level of specific ORF or position within ORF. Breadth was defined as the number of annotated unique rearrangements divided by the total number of unique productive rearrangements, and depth was defined as the summed frequency of the annotated unique rearrangements. Two-sided Wilcoxon rank-sum tests were applied when comparing TCR breadth between groups. TCRdb re-hosts the immuneACCESS table, in-frame sequences only. Its copies lack some clones; in the studies checked, an unresolved V gene accounts for under half of them, and the cause for the rest is not known. From that table come the V and J calls and clone size; the DNA was used to work out D and trimming. The table for this sample lists under 500,000 clones; around 92% of them were counted only once. The top ten constitute about 1.6% of the sample.

The source is a person aged 18-65 years who received the Ad26.COV2.S COVID-19 vaccine or a placebo. The chain was built from TRBV28 and TRBJ2-5, and 11 junction bases match TRBD1. The sample was peripheral blood, taken in a trial of Ad26.COV2.S vaccine versus placebo. This receptor has the CDR3 CASRDRGLRQTQYF. The base sequence is TGTGCCAGCAGGGACAGGGGGCTCCGCCAGACCCAGTACTTC.